This note documents a single T cell receptor (beta chain) sequence. This CDR3 is 13 amino acids long. V lost 5 bases, J lost 5 bases, and 5 bases stayed unmatched. Germline CDR1 MNHEY, CDR2 SVGAGI. These data come from a study of blood T cell repertoires in COVID-19. Study at large: Acute-phase and convalescent COVID-19 samples originated in the United States, Italy and Spain. Sources were T cells, B-cell-depleted T cells, or PBMCs; the material itself was cDNA or gDNA.

Original processing methods: Using reference gene primer amplification, nucleated cell counts were estimated. TCRdb keeps only in-frame clones here, not all; method: immunoSEQ multiplex PCR. V and J calls and clone size are those listed in that table; D and trimming were worked out from the DNA. The table lists approximately 91,000 clones, approximately 80% of them singletons. The chain is built from TRBV6-5 and TRBJ1-1, with TRBD1 matching 7 bases. Material for sequencing was peripheral blood. The TCR comes from a woman at least 80 years old with acute or convalescent COVID-19. CDR3 nucleotides: TGTGCCAGCAGTAACCAGGGGGATACTGAAGCTTTCTTT. Its protein product is CASSNQGDTEAFF.